This TCR beta chain was documented in a study of T cells in women clearing cervical HPV infection. Regarding the study as a whole: T-cell numbers per sample were unknown and may explain richness differences.

TCR beta CDR3 amplified by multiplex PCR from approximately 1,100 ng genomic DNA. Clones were read by immunoSEQ multiplex PCR, and TCRdb kept only the in-frame ones, dropping some. The repertoire table contains roughly 20,000 clones. Of note for this clone: What it recognizes is unknown. The observed sequence ends 3 residues before the CDR3 terminus, with the missing tail filled in from the germline J gene.

V lost 5 bases and J 1 base, leaving 8 bases between the germline ends. Per germline, CDR1 GTSNPN and CDR2 SVGIG (reference sequence). The CDR3 runs 12 residues. The chain carries TRBV30 and TRBJ2-5; D not resolved. The source of this sequence is a woman aged 18 to 75 with a cervical HPV16 infection that either progressed to CIN3+ or cleared (not recorded which). Sequenced sample: blood buffy coat. The DNA read from the CDR3 is TGTGCCTGGGACATTCTCCAAGAGACC. This codes for CAWDILQET. The entire CDR3 protein is CAWDILQETQYF.